The rows below give T cell receptor beta chains drawn from one sample of a study of beta chain features in type 1 diabetes. Clones were sequenced by immunoSEQ multiplex PCR, and TCRdb holds only the in-frame ones, with some missing. The data show about 220,000 clones, roughly 10% seen once. The source material was central memory CD4+ T cells from blood. All receptors come from a man aged 18-30 years in good health. CDR3s include the opening cysteine and the closing phenylalanine or tryptophan. The order of the fields is J gene, V gene, CDR3 protein.

TRBJ1-1	TRBV14	CASSPIRQGYTEAFF
TRBJ2-7	TRBV7-2	CASSGGWGQGTYEQYF
TRBJ2-1	TRBV5-6	CASSFGGIYDNEQFF
TRBJ2-5	TRBV7-2	CASSLVGGWGETQYF
TRBJ2-5	TRBV5-1	CASSLAGFTREETQYF
TRBJ2-7	TRBV4-1	CASSPVGAGISYEQYF
TRBJ2-1	TRBV10-1	CASSELQEGGEQFF
TRBJ1-4	TRBV7-8	CASSLYEKLFF
TRBJ2-1	TRBV7-2	CASTLNTYNEQFF
TRBJ2-3	TRBV7-9	CASSLAWGTDTQYF
TRBJ2-7	TRBV30	CAWSRAGGGEQYF
TRBJ2-1	TRBV4-3	CASSPAGTSGGNEQFF
TRBJ2-2	TRBV5-4	CASSSGGRAGTGELFF
TRBJ2-2	TRBV6-5	CAGQDSNTGELFF
TRBJ2-1	TRBV6-5	CASTRDVGGEQFF
TRBJ2-1	TRBV25-1	CASSERVGVNEQFF
TRBJ2-1	TRBV11-2	CASSLSLAGTYNEQFF
TRBJ2-3	TRBV7-9	CASSLGLSTDTQYF
TRBJ1-2	TRBV18	CASSAGDRGYTF
TRBJ2-7	TRBV6-5	CASSNPGQSSYEQYF
TRBJ2-1	TRBV6-5	CASSQDFSSYNEQFF
TRBJ2-1	TRBV2	CASSVLTSDNEQFF
TRBJ2-5	TRBV7-2	CVSSLQGRQETQYF
TRBJ2-5	TRBV10-3	CAISLGTSGGQETQYF
TRBJ2-3	TRBV18	CASSPWDRSTDTQYF
TRBJ2-7	TRBV7-9	CASSWGQYPYEQYF
TRBJ2-3	TRBV6-6	CASSFPGGLGDTQYF
TRBJ1-2	TRBV18	CASSPEDSYGYTF
TRBJ2-2	TRBV6-1	CASSESWTRNTGELFF
TRBJ2-7	TRBV18	CASSPVDRASHDEQYF
TRBJ2-7	TRBV15	CATSRDEGYEQYF
TRBJ2-1	TRBV2	CASSEDSGTREQFF